Given below is one T cell receptor (beta chain) in context. Germline CDR1 and CDR2: ENHRY and SYGVKD. The CDR3 length is 14 residues. Trimming pared 3 bases from V and 2 bases from J, leaving 11 bases between. Sequencing used immunoSEQ multiplex PCR; TCRdb keeps in-frame clones, though not all of them. This table holds 57,000 or so clones, around three quarters found once. This entry comes from a study of T cell responses to AZD1222 COVID-19 vaccine. The J gene is TRBJ2-7, the V gene TRBV10-3; TRBD2 might be the D (6 bases). This receptor was taken from an adult in good health. This specimen was peripheral blood, taken on day 0 of AZD1222 vaccination. The CDR3 here is CAISDGGSAYEQYF. CDR3 bases: TGTGCCATCAGTGACGGAGGGTCTGCCTACGAGCAGTACTTC.